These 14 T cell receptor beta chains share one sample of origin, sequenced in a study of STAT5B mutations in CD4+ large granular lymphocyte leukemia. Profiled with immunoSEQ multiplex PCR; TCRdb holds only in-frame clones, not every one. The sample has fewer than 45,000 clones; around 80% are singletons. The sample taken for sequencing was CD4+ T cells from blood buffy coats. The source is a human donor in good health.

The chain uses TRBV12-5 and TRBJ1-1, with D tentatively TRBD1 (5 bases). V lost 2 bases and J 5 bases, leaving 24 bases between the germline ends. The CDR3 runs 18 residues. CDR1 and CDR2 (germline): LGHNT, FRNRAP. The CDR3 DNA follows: TGTGCTAGTGGTTTGCTATTCGCCGCCGGGGCCGGTCGGACTGAAGCTTTCTTT. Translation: CASGLLFAAGAGRTEAFF.

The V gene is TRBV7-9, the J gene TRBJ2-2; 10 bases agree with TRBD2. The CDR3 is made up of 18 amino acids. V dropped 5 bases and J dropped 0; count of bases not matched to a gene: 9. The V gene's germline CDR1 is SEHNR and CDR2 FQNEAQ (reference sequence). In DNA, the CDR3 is TGTGCCAGCAGCCTCACTTACACTAGCGGGACGAACACCGGGGAGCTGTTTTTT. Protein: CASSLTYTSGTNTGELFF. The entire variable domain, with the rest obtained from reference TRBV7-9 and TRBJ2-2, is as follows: DTGVSQNPRHKITKRGQNVTFRCDPISEHNRLYWYRQTLGQGPEFLTYFQNEAQLEKSRLLSDRFSAERPKGSFSTLEIQRTEQGDSAMYLCASSLTYTSGTNTGELFFGEGSRLTVL.

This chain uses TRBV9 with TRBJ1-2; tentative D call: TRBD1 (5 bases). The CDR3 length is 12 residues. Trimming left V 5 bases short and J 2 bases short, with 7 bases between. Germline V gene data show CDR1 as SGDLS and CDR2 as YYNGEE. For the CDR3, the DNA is TGTGCCAGCAGACAGGAGAACTATGGCTACACCTTC. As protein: CASRQENYGYTF.

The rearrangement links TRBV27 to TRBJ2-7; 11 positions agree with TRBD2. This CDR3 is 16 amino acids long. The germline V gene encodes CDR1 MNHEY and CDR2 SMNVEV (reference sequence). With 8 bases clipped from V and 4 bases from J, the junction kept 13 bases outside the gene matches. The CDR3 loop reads CASPLSPTSGSYEQYF. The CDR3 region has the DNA TGTGCCAGCCCGCTTTCCCCCACTAGCGGGAGTTACGAGCAGTACTTC.

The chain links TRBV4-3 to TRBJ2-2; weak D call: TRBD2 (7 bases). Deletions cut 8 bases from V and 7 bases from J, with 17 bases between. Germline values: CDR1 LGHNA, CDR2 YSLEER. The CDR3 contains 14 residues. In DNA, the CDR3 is TGCGCCAGCGGACAGAGCGGGACGGTCGGGGAGCTGTTTTTT. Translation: CASGQSGTVGELFF.

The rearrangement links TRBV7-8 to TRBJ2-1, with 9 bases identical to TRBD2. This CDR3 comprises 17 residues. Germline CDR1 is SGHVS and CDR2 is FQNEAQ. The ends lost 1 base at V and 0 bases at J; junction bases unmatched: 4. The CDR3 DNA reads TGTGCCAGCAGCTTAGTTGCGGGAGGGAGCTCCTACAATGAGCAGTTCTTC. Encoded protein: CASSLVAGGSSYNEQFF.

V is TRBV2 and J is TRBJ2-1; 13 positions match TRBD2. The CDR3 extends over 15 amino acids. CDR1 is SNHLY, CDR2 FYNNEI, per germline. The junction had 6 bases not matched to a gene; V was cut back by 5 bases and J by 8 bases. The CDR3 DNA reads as TGTGCCAGCAGTACCGGACTAGCGGGAGTCGATGAGCAGTTCTTC. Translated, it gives CASSTGLAGVDEQFF. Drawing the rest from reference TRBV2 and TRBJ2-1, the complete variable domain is EPEVTQTPSHQVTQMGQEVILRCVPISNHLYFYWYRQILGQKVEFLVSFYNNEISEKSEIFDDQFSVERPDGSNFTLKIRSTKLEDSAMYFCASSTGLAGVDEQFFGPGTRLTVL.

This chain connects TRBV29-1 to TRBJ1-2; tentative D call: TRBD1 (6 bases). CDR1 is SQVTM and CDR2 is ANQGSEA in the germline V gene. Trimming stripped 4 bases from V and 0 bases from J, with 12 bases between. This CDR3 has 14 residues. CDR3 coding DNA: TGCAGCGTTGTTGGGGGGCTGACTAACTATGGCTACACCTTC. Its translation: CSVVGGLTNYGYTF.

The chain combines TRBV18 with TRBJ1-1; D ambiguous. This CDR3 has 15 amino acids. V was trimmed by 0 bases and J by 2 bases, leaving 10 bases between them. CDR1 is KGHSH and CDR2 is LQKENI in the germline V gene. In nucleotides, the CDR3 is TGTGCCAGCTCACCACCGAACGGGTACAACACTGAAGCTTTCTTT. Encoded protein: CASSPPNGYNTEAFF.

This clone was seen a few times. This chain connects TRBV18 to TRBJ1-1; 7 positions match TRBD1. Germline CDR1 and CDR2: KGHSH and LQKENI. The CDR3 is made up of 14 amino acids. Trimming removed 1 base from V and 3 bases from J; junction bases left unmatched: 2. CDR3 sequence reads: CASSPLQGDTEAFF. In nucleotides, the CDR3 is TGTGCCAGCTCACCACTCCAGGGGGACACTGAAGCTTTCTTT.

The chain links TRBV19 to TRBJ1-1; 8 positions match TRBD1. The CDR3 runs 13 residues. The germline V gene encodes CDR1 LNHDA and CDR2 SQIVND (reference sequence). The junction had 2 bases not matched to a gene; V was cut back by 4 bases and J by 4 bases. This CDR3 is CASSRQGSTEAFF. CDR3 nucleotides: TGTGCCAGTAGTAGACAGGGGAGCACTGAAGCTTTCTTT. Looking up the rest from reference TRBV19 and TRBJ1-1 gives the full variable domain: DGGITQSPKYLFRKEGQNVTLSCEQNLNHDAMYWYRQDPGQGLRLIYYSQIVNDFQKGDIAEGYSVSREKKESFPLTVTSAQKNPTAFYLCASSRQGSTEAFFGQGTRLTVV.

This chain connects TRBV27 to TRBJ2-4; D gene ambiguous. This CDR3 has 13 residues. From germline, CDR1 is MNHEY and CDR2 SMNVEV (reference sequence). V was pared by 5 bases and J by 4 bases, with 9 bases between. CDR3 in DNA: TGTGCCAGCAGTGTTTCAGAAAAAAACATTCAGTACTTC. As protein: CASSVSEKNIQYF.

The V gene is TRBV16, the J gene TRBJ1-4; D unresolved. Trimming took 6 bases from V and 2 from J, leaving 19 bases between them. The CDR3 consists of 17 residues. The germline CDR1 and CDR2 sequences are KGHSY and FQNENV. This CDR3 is CASRQFGRRSTNEKLFF. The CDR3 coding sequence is TGTGCCAGCAGGCAGTTTGGCAGGCGGTCGACTAATGAAAAACTGTTTTTT.

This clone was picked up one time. CDR3: CASSLSTDTQYF. CDR3 DNA sequence: TGCGCCAGCAGTTTAAGCACAGATACGCAGTATTTT. This chain uses TRBV10-2 with TRBJ2-3, with D unresolved. Looked up from germline, CDR1 is WSHSY and CDR2 is SAAADI. The CDR3 sequence is 12 residues long. Between the trimmed V and J ends, which lost 5 bases and 0 bases, there was a span of 3 bases.